A selection of T cell receptor beta chains follows, all from one sample in a study of OX40 agonist ivuxolimab in advanced cancers. Here immunoSEQ multiplex PCR was the method, and the copy in TCRdb shows in-frame clones only, minus some. In the table there are under 90,000 clones, over 85% of which are singletons. The specimen comprised CD4+ or CD8+ T cells sorted from blood, sampled in a trial of the OX40 agonist ivuxolimab. The receptor set was obtained from an adult with an advanced solid tumor such as melanoma, head and neck, liver or kidney cancer. Both conserved end residues are part of each CDR3. D genes are given only for firm matches. Only part of the rows carry a size: once, few, many, or a class if the clone is expanded.

size: .; D: TRBD1; V: TRBV6-6; J: TRBJ1-5; DNA: TGTGCCAGCAGCGCCGGACAGGGGGTGAATCAGCCCCAGCATTTT; CDR3: CASSAGQGVNQPQHF
size: .; D: .; V: TRBV29-1; J: TRBJ1-2; DNA: TGCAGCGTTGGGAGCAGCTATGGCTACACCTTC; CDR3: CSVGSSYGYTF
size: .; D: .; V: TRBV4-3; J: TRBJ1-2; DNA: TGCGCCAGCAGCCAAGTGGGCCAGGGCTCCTATGGCTACACCTTC; CDR3: CASSQVGQGSYGYTF
size: .; D: TRBD2; V: TRBV7-9; J: TRBJ2-1; DNA: TGTGCCAGCCCTAGCGGTCTCCAGATGGGTGAGCAGTTCTTC; CDR3: CASPSGLQMGEQFF
size: .; D: .; V: TRBV29-1; J: TRBJ1-2; DNA: TGCAGCGTGGGAGGAAACTATGGCTACACCTTC; CDR3: CSVGGNYGYTF
size: .; D: .; V: TRBV29-1; J: TRBJ2-3; DNA: TGCAGCGTTGATGGGCTAGCAGATACGCAGTATTTT; CDR3: CSVDGLADTQYF
size: .; D: .; V: TRBV5-1; J: TRBJ2-7; DNA: TGCGCCAGCAGCTTGGGGGTGAGCTCCTACGAGCAGTACTTC; CDR3: CASSLGVSSYEQYF
size: once; D: TRBD2; V: TRBV27; J: TRBJ2-1; DNA: TGTGCCAGCAGTTCCCCGGGACTACGGGATGAGCAGTTCTTC; CDR3: CASSSPGLRDEQFF
size: .; D: .; V: TRBV10-1; J: TRBJ2-7; DNA: TGCGCCGGACTACACAGCCCCTACGAGCAGTACTTC; CDR3: CAGLHSPYEQYF
size: .; D: .; V: TRBV7-7; J: TRBJ2-2; DNA: TGTGCCAGCAGCTTAGGTCGGACCGGGGAGCTGTTTTTT; CDR3: CASSLGRTGELFF
size: .; D: TRBD1; V: TRBV5-1; J: TRBJ1-1; DNA: TGCGCCAGCAGCGTGACAGGGATGAACACTGAAGCTTTCTTT; CDR3: CASSVTGMNTEAFF
size: .; D: .; V: TRBV19; J: TRBJ2-5; DNA: TGTGCCAGTAGCGGGGGGACACCCCGAGAGACCCAGTACTTC; CDR3: CASSGGTPRETQYF
size: .; D: .; V: TRBV6-5; J: TRBJ1-2; DNA: TGTGCCAGCAGTTACTCGGAACGGGGAAAGGGCTATGGCTACACCTTC; CDR3: CASSYSERGKGYGYTF
size: .; D: TRBD2; V: TRBV5-1; J: TRBJ2-1; DNA: TGCGCCAGCAGCTTGGACCCCACTAGCGCGGCCTACAATGAGCAGTTCTTC; CDR3: CASSLDPTSAAYNEQFF
size: .; D: .; V: TRBV7-9; J: TRBJ1-6; DNA: TGTGCCAGCAGCTCCTTGAGCTCACCCCTCCACTTT; CDR3: CASSSLSSPLHF
size: .; D: .; V: TRBV18; J: TRBJ1-5; DNA: TGTGCCAGCTCACCGGGACCAGATCAGCCCCAGCATTTT; CDR3: CASSPGPDQPQHF
size: once; D: .; V: TRBV6-6; J: TRBJ2-5; DNA: TGTGCCAGCAGTTACGAAGTCGCGGGGTCAGAGACCCAGTACTTC; CDR3: CASSYEVAGSETQYF
size: .; D: .; V: TRBV9; J: TRBJ2-1; DNA: TGTGCCAGCAGCGTAGCGGGACCGGGTGGTGAGCAGTTCTTC; CDR3: CASSVAGPGGEQFF
size: .; D: TRBD2; V: TRBV5-1; J: TRBJ2-7; DNA: TGCGCCAGCAGCCCCGCGGGGGTGACCCTCTACGAGCAGTACTTC; CDR3: CASSPAGVTLYEQYF